These 29 T cell receptor beta chains were sequenced from one sample in a study of regulatory T cells in long-lasting Graves disease. Time point reported: persistent/refractory GD, antithyroid drugs over 5 years with positive TRAb. There was RNA extracted from PBMCs, and the TCR library was made from it. Combining iRepertoire HTBI primers with Arm-PCR of CDR3 regions, the authors built TCR beta libraries. TCRdb re-called the multiplex PCR reads through MiXCR, storing one row per CDR3 protein. The sample consists of more than 650,000 distinct CDR3 sequences, about 32% of them appearing once. Specimen: peripheral blood mononuclear cells (PBMCs), collected when the disease was refractory, from a patient treated with antithyroid drugs. Receptor source: a female donor with Graves disease.

This clonotype was observed a few times. The rearrangement uses TRBV6-2 or TRBV6-3 and TRBJ1-1; TRBD1 might be the D (5 bases). The CDR3 runs to 17 residues. V was clipped by 2 bases and J by 8 bases, with 24 bases between them. Germline-derived CDR1 and CDR2 are MNHEY and SVGEGT. CDR3 region: CASSYHITQGELLEAFF. CDR3 DNA sequence: TGTGCCAGCAGTTACCATATTACGCAGGGCGAGTTGTTGGAAGCTTTCTTT.

The chain carries TRBV11-2 and TRBJ2-2; TRBD1 matches 7 bases. This CDR3 is 15 amino acids long. Trimming removed 5 bases from V and 0 bases from J; junction bases left unmatched: 3. The V gene's germline CDR1 is SGHAT and CDR2 FQNNGV. CDR3 loop: CASSRQGSNTGELFF. In DNA form, the CDR3 reads TGTGCCAGCAGCCGACAGGGCTCGAACACCGGGGAGCTGTTTTTT. Looking up the rest from reference TRBV11-2 and TRBJ2-2 gives the full variable domain: EAGVAQSPRYKIIEKRQSVAFWCNPISGHATLYWYQQILGQGPKLLIQFQNNGVVDDSQLPKDRFSAERLKGVDSTLKIQPAKLEDSAVYLCASSRQGSNTGELFFGEGSRLTVL.

This clonotype appeared a few times. The chain combines TRBV29-1 with TRBJ1-2, with TRBD1 matching over 8 bases. The germline V gene encodes CDR1 SQVTM and CDR2 ANQGSEA. The CDR3 contains 14 residues. V trimming: 5 bases; J trimming: 4 bases; junction bases outside the gene matches: 9. CDR3 nucleotide sequence: TGCAGCGTTTTGAAAGACAGGGGCGGCTATGGCTACACCTTC. Amino acid sequence: CSVLKDRGGYGYTF.

The chain recombines TRBV30 with TRBJ1-4; 7 nucleotides line up with TRBD1. This CDR3 comprises 13 residues. In germline, CDR1 is GTSNPN, CDR2 SVGIG (reference sequence). V trimming: 4 bases; J trimming: 5 bases; junction bases outside the gene matches: 4. The CDR3 nucleotides are TGTGCCTGGAAACAGGGGCTGAATGAAAAACTGTTTTTT. Translating gives CAWKQGLNEKLFF.

This clonotype appeared a few times. The chain joins TRBV27 to TRBJ2-2; 10 positions agree with TRBD1. V shed 6 bases, J shed 7 bases, and the junction held 5 bases outside the gene matches. This CDR3 spans 14 amino acids. Germline loops: CDR1 MNHEY, CDR2 SMNVEV (reference sequence). CDR3 nucleotide sequence: TGTGCCAGCAGCCGACAGGGGGCGGTCGGGGAGCTGTTTTTT. Its protein is CASSRQGAVGELFF.

This clonotype was picked up a small number of times. The chain joins TRBV7-9 to TRBJ2-7; TRBD1 might be the D (6 bases). V gave up 4 bases and J gave up 7 bases, with 11 bases separating them. The CDR3 loop spans 12 amino acids. Germline V lookup: CDR1 SEHNR, CDR2 FQNEAQ (reference sequence). The chain's CDR3 is CASSSQGREQYF. CDR3 DNA sequence: TGTGCCAGCAGCTCACAGGGTCGGGAGCAGTACTTC.

A few counts support this clonotype. This chain uses TRBV6-5 with TRBJ1-4; 9 bases map to TRBD1. The J segment lost 7 bases and the V segment lost 0 bases, leaving 3 bases of the junction unmatched. The CDR3 loop spans 15 amino acids. Germline V CDR1 and CDR2: MNHEY, SVGAGI. CDR3 nucleotide sequence: TGTGCCAGCAGTTACTCCGGGACAGGGAGTGAAAAACTGTTTTTT. It codes for CASSYSGTGSEKLFF.

A few counts support this clonotype. This chain links TRBV10-3 with TRBJ1-5; D might be TRBD1 (5 bases). This CDR3 spans 15 amino acids. The germline CDR1 and CDR2 sequences are ENHRY and SYGVKD. V dropped 5 bases and J dropped 1 base, with 12 bases sitting between them. The CDR3 nucleotides are TGTGCCATCAGTCCCGCGGGGGACAGCAATCAGCCCCAGCATTTT. Amino acids: CAISPAGDSNQPQHF.

The chain has TRBV7-9 and TRBJ1-3; D possibly corresponds to TRBD1 (6 bases). This CDR3 has 17 residues. V dropped 1 base and J dropped 4 bases, with 17 bases sitting between them. The germline V gene encodes CDR1 SEHNR and CDR2 FQNEAQ (reference sequence). The DNA for the CDR3 is TGTGCCAGCAGCTTAGGCCCTTTTAGGGGGACAGGAAACACCATATATTTT. Translating gives CASSLGPFRGTGNTIYF.

In this sample, this clonotype turned up a few times. The chain joins TRBV29-1 to TRBJ2-5; D is unclear. This CDR3 comprises 11 residues. Germline CDR1 SQVTM, CDR2 ANQGSEA. The germline V and J ends were trimmed by 7 bases and 1 base, with 7 bases remaining between them. DNA for the CDR3: TGCAGCGGGGGAACCCAAGAGACCCAGTACTTC. Translation: CSGGTQETQYF.

The rearrangement joins TRBV5-1 to TRBJ2-7, with 11 bases that match TRBD2. This CDR3 region has 17 residues. V was clipped by 0 bases and J by 3 bases; unmatched bases: 8. Per germline, CDR1 SGHRS and CDR2 YFSETQ. DNA of the CDR3: TGCGCCAGCAGCTTGGGAACTAGCGGGAGTTCGTACTACGAGCAGTACTTC. Amino acid sequence: CASSLGTSGSSYYEQYF.

This sequence joins TRBV30 and TRBJ2-7; TRBD1 is a possible D gene (5 bases). V lost 3 bases and J 5 bases, leaving 14 bases between the germline ends. The germline CDR1 and CDR2 sequences are GTSNPN and SVGIG (reference sequence). The CDR3 loop spans 13 amino acids. The CDR3 protein is CAWRGRGINEQYF. As DNA, the CDR3 is TGTGCCTGGAGGGGAAGGGGTATAAACGAGCAGTACTTC.

A few counts support this clonotype. The J gene is TRBJ2-7, the V gene TRBV2, with 9 nucleotides matching TRBD2. Germline CDR1 is SNHLY and CDR2 is FYNNEI. The CDR3 runs to 14 residues. Trimming cost V 5 bases and J 2 bases; bases outside gene matches: 4. The CDR3 nucleotides read TGTGCCAGCAGTCCTAGCGGGGCTCCCTACGAGCAGTACTTC. Its translation: CASSPSGAPYEQYF.

On this clonotype: With a much larger clone just one base away, this may be a read error. The chain recombines TRBV2 with TRBJ2-3; a possible D gene is TRBD2 (6 bases). Per germline, CDR1 SNHLY and CDR2 FYNNEI. The CDR3 is 11 residues long. The DNA for the CDR3 is TGTGCCAGCAGCGCGGGGCCACTTTCGCATTTT. Translating it yields CASSAGPLSHF.

The gene calls are TRBV28 and TRBJ2-7; 11 nucleotides line up with TRBD2. This CDR3 region has 15 residues. Germline V CDR1 and CDR2: MDHEN, SYDVKM. V shed 7 bases and J 2 bases; nucleotides not matched to a gene: 7. The CDR3 spells CASTVPSGGTYEQYF. CDR3 DNA sequence: TGTGCCAGCACCGTCCCTAGCGGGGGGACCTACGAGCAGTACTTC.

This clonotype showed up many times. The chain carries TRBV10-3 and TRBJ2-5; 7 bases agree with TRBD1. With V trimmed by 10 bases and J by 3 bases, 8 bases remained unmatched. CDR1 is ENHRY and CDR2 is SYGVKD in the germline V gene. The length of the CDR3 is 13 residues. The CDR3 protein is CATNGTGEETQYF. CDR3 in DNA: TGTGCCACCAATGGAACAGGGGAAGAGACCCAGTACTTC.

V gene TRBV28 combines with J gene TRBJ1-5, with 11 bases that match TRBD1. This CDR3 is 19 amino acids long. The V gene's germline CDR1 is MDHEN and CDR2 SYDVKM. V shed 4 bases, J shed 4 bases, and the junction held 15 bases outside the gene matches. The CDR3 region has the DNA TGTGCCAGCAGTTCAACCGGACAGGGGGCGTCAATTTTTAATCAGCCCCAGCATTTT. Translated, it gives CASSSTGQGASIFNQPQHF. Drawing the rest from reference TRBV28 and TRBJ1-5, the complete variable domain is DVKVTQSSRYLVKRTGEKVFLECVQDMDHENMFWYRQDPGLGLRLIYFSYDVKMKEKGDIPEGYSVSREKKERFSLILESASTNQTSMYLCASSSTGQGASIFNQPQHFGDGTRLSIL.

CDR3 sequence: CSAQRAGGYGYTF. CDR3 coding DNA: TGCAGTGCCCAAAGGGCAGGGGGATATGGCTACACCTTC. The chain joins TRBV20-1 to TRBJ1-2; TRBD1 aligns across 7 bases. J was trimmed by 5 bases and V by 6 bases; bases with no gene match: 9. Germline CDR1 and CDR2: DFQATT and SNEGSKA (reference sequence). The CDR3 is made up of 13 amino acids.

The chain employs TRBV30 and TRBJ2-7; tentative D call: TRBD1 (5 bases). V was pared by 0 bases and J by 5 bases, with 14 bases between. The germline V gene has CDR1 GTSNPN and CDR2 SVGIG (reference sequence). This CDR3 is built from 14 residues. The CDR3: CAWSVGQGRNEQYF. CDR3 nucleotides: TGTGCCTGGAGTGTTGGCCAGGGCAGGAACGAGCAGTACTTC.

In the case of this clonotype: A much bigger clone sits one base away, suggesting this may be a read error. This chain links TRBV12-3 or TRBV12-4 with TRBJ1-2; D is possibly TRBD1 (6 bases). CDR3 length: 17 residues. Trimming pared 5 bases from V and 4 bases from J, leaving 23 bases between. This CDR3 reads CASSNPSRAGGFYGYTF. The CDR3 DNA follows: TGTGCCAGCAGTAACCCATCACGGGCCGGGGGCTTCTATGGCTACACCTTC.

This clonotype was counted between two and nine times. This rearrangement joins TRBV6-1 to TRBJ1-5; no definite D call. The CDR3 loop spans 15 amino acids. Looked up from germline, CDR1 is MNHNS and CDR2 is SASEGT. V lost 3 bases and J lost 1, with 10 bases in between. The CDR3 spells CASSDLLYSNQPQHF. DNA for the CDR3: TGTGCCAGCAGTGACCTTCTTTACAGCAATCAGCCCCAGCATTTT.

This rearrangement joins TRBV14 to TRBJ1-1; D is possibly TRBD1 (6 bases). The V end was cut by 5 bases, the J end by 4 bases, with 14 bases between. The CDR3 extends over 14 amino acids. CDR1 is SGHDN and CDR2 is FVKESK in the germline V gene. In DNA, the CDR3 is TGTGCCAGCAGCGTTCAGGGGACGGGCACTGAAGCTTTCTTT. It translates to CASSVQGTGTEAFF.

Only a few counts were recorded for this clonotype. The chain recombines TRBV6-5 with TRBJ2-6; D gene ambiguous. The V end was cut by 0 bases, the J end by 4 bases, with 7 bases between. There are 15 residues in the CDR3. The germline V gene has CDR1 MNHEY and CDR2 SVGAGI. The CDR3 region is CASSYSDSGANVLTF. The CDR3 bases are TGTGCCAGCAGTTACTCAGATTCAGGGGCCAACGTCCTGACTTTC.

The chain joins TRBV10-3 to TRBJ1-2, with 11 bases that match TRBD1. Trimming removed 6 bases from V and 6 bases from J; junction bases left unmatched: 3. CDR3 length: 13 residues. Looked up from germline, CDR1 is ENHRY and CDR2 is SYGVKD. CDR3 bases: TGTGCCATCAGAGGACAGGGGGCCGATGGCTACACCTTC. It yields the protein CAIRGQGADGYTF.

This clonotype occurred a few times. The gene calls are TRBV2 and TRBJ1-1; the D is unclear. The CDR3 has 15 residues. V was cut by 5 bases and J by 1 base, with 14 bases left in between. Germline V CDR1 and CDR2: SNHLY, FYNNEI. The CDR3: CASSLSRQKNTEAFF. The CDR3 bases are TGTGCCAGCAGTCTATCCAGACAAAAGAACACTGAAGCTTTCTTT.

This clonotype was seen more than once but under ten times. This chain joins TRBV6-1 and TRBJ2-7; D unclear. Trimming removed 11 bases at V and 4 bases at J, with 24 bases between. The germline V gene has CDR1 MNHNS and CDR2 SASEGT. The CDR3 spans 15 residues. The CDR3 protein is CASRSIHTAGYEQYF. CDR3 nucleotide sequence: TGTGCCTCTCGAAGTATACATACGGCCGGGTACGAGCAGTACTTC.

The CDR3 DNA reads TGTGCCAGCAGTGAACCGACGACACGGGGCAATCAGCCCCAGCATTTT. This encodes CASSEPTTRGNQPQHF. The chain joins TRBV6-1 to TRBJ1-5; the D is unclear. CDR3 length: 16 amino acids. Trimming left V 2 bases short and J 2 bases short, with 13 bases between. The germline V gene encodes CDR1 MNHNS and CDR2 SASEGT.

In regard to this clonotype: It may be a read error: a sequence one base away is much more abundant. The chain combines TRBV27 with TRBJ1-2; TRBD1 is a possible D gene (6 bases). The length of the CDR3 is 14 residues. CDR1 is MNHEY, CDR2 SMNVEV, per germline (reference sequence). Trimming stripped 7 bases from V and 5 bases from J, with 17 bases between. CDR3 in amino acids: CASNFDRGRYGYTF. The CDR3, as DNA: TGTGCCAGCAATTTCGATAGGGGGAGGTATGGCTACACCTTC.

The rearrangement links TRBV12-3 or TRBV12-4 to TRBJ2-2, with 13 positions matching TRBD2. With V trimmed by 4 bases and J by 1 base, 12 bases remained unmatched. The CDR3 sequence is 20 residues long. CDR3 sequence: CASSYPRGLAGARNTGELFF. In DNA, the CDR3 is TGTGCCAGCAGTTATCCCCGAGGACTAGCGGGAGCAAGGAACACCGGGGAGCTGTTTTTT.